The 4 T cell receptor beta chains below were found in one sample sequenced in a study of vaccination effects on CD4 cells after COVID-19. The method was immunoSEQ multiplex PCR; TCRdb's version includes in-frame clones alone and lacks a portion of them. This sample has around 26,000 clones, with about 70% found just once. Viral peptide pool expansion of antigen-specific CD4+ T cells preceded sequencing in the ViraFEST assay. Subsequent to 10 days of culture, CD4+ T cells were isolated. Everyone in the study got two shots of either the BNT162b2 or mRNA-1273 vaccine. The antigens these receptors bind are not known. The starting material was CD4+ T cells from PBMCs cultured with SARS-CoV-2 spike peptides, obtained after COVID-19 vaccination. These receptors were collected from a human donor who received a COVID-19 vaccine.

V and J are TRBV19 and TRBJ2-6; 8 nucleotides agree with TRBD1. V lost 3 bases and J lost 3; bases outside the gene matches: 10. The CDR3 is 18 residues long. The germline V gene has CDR1 LNHDA and CDR2 SQIVND (reference sequence). CDR3 sequence: CASSILGQGEDGANVLTF. CDR3 DNA sequence: TGTGCCAGTAGTATTTTAGGACAGGGAGAGGATGGGGCCAACGTCCTGACTTTC.

The chain uses TRBV7-8 and TRBJ1-5; D may be TRBD1 (5 bases). The CDR3 spans 14 residues. Per germline, CDR1 SGHVS and CDR2 FQNEAQ. V lost 5 bases and J lost 3, with 11 bases in between. The CDR3 protein is CASSKDTNNQPQHF. In DNA form, the CDR3 reads TGTGCCAGCAGCAAGGACACCAACAATCAGCCCCAGCATTTT. Supplemented by reference TRBV7-8 and TRBJ1-5, the full variable domain reads GAGVSQSPRYKVAKRGQDVALRCDPISGHVSLFWYQQALGQGPEFLTYFQNEAQLDKSGLPSDRFFAERPEGSVSTLKIQRTQQEDSAVYLCASSKDTNNQPQHFGDGTRLSIL.

The chain recombines TRBV5-1 with TRBJ2-5; 12 positions agree with TRBD2. The CDR3 is made up of 15 amino acids. CDR1 is SGHRS and CDR2 is YFSETQ in the germline V gene. The ends lost 8 bases at V and 3 bases at J; junction bases unmatched: 8. In DNA, the CDR3 is TGCGCCAGTTCTTCAGGACTAGCGGGAAAAGAGACCCAGTACTTC. This translates into CASSSGLAGKETQYF.

This clone was found a few times. The chain employs TRBV19 and TRBJ2-2, with D possibly TRBD1 on 6 matching bases. The CDR3 has 13 residues. Germline V lookup: CDR1 LNHDA, CDR2 SQIVND (reference sequence). The V gene lost 2 bases and the J gene lost 7 bases, with 8 bases spanning the gap. The CDR3 protein is CASSIWGLGELFF. The CDR3 DNA is TGTGCCAGTAGTATATGGGGGCTCGGGGAGCTGTTTTTT.